This TCR beta chain originates from a study of T cells after yellow fever vaccination. Findings and limits, study-wide: Though weaker, the secondary response peaked faster, on day 5 versus 15. Booster sampling recovered most clones from primary vaccination (under 97% CD4, approximately 90% CD8).

As concerns this clonotype: Its cognate antigen is unknown.

Conversion of TCR transcripts into cDNA relied on 5'RACE template switching, which added a universal primer site and UMIs. TCRdb independently ran MiXCR on the 5' RACE reads; one entry per CDR3 protein. The table records 500,000 to 650,000 distinct CDR3 sequences, roughly 14% of them present only once. Germline V gene sequence: CDR1 SGDLS, CDR2 YYNGEE. The length of the CDR3 is 15 residues. Trimming at V came to 4 bases and at J to 2 bases, leaving 6 bases not matched to a gene. This sample comprised PBMCs, obtained on the day of the yellow fever booster vaccination. The receptor comes from a young man who received the YFV17D yellow fever vaccine. V and J are TRBV9 and TRBJ1-1; 9 bases agree with TRBD1. The CDR3 DNA follows: TGTGCCAGCAGCCAACGGACAGGGGAAAACACTGAAGCTTTCTTT. It is translated as CASSQRTGENTEAFF.